This record concerns one T cell receptor (beta chain) sequence. These data come from a study of CD8 T cells in Susac syndrome. TEMRA cells underwent FACS enrichment and CD8+ and CD4+ T cells underwent negative isolation. An input of roughly 0.5 to 1 ug of RNA was subjected to reverse transcription using random hexamers. MiXCR was run by TCRdb on the immunoSEQ multiplex PCR reads, yielding one entry per CDR3 protein. The repertoire includes 400,000 or so distinct CDR3 sequences, more than 70% of them detected once, and 0.09% to 0.15% sits in the top ten. The CDR3 totals 13 residues. V lost 5 bases, J lost 3 bases, and 11 bases lay in between. Per germline, CDR1 LGHDT and CDR2 YNNKEL (reference sequence).

The sequence was obtained from a human donor with multiple sclerosis. The sample consisted of CD8+ T cells from PBMCs. The V and J genes are TRBV3-1 and TRBJ2-7; D not certain. In DNA, the CDR3 is TGTGCCAGCAGCGCACCGCCCTTCTACGAGCAGTACTTC. Amino acid sequence: CASSAPPFYEQYF.